These 21 T cell receptor beta chains originate from one sample sequenced in a study of shared T cell receptors in the human thymus. TCRdb's table, derived via immunoSEQ multiplex PCR, lists solely in-frame clones and lacks some. The table has 630,000 or so clones, around 87% seen once. The same data also went into a second study, on human thymus T cells.

The sequenced sample was thymocytes. Receptors were obtained from a boy less than two years old with a congenital heart defect.

V usage is TRBV28 and J usage is TRBJ2-1; 8 positions match TRBD2. The CDR3 runs to 21 residues. The V and J ends lost 4 bases and 5 bases, in that order; junction bases with no gene match: 25. Germline lookup yields CDR1 MDHEN and CDR2 SYDVKM. The CDR3 region is CASSSGFGAGELGLRNNEQFF. The CDR3 DNA is TGTGCCAGCAGTTCGGGGTTTGGAGCGGGAGAGTTGGGGCTTCGTAACAATGAGCAGTTCTTC. Full variable domain (rest looked up from reference TRBV28 and TRBJ2-1): DVKVTQSSRYLVKRTGEKVFLECVQDMDHENMFWYRQDPGLGLRLIYFSYDVKMKEKGDIPEGYSVSREKKERFSLILESASTNQTSMYLCASSSGFGAGELGLRNNEQFFGPGTRLTVL.

J is TRBJ1-1 and V is TRBV28, with 7 bases identical to TRBD1. V lost 3 bases to trimming and J lost 3 bases; unmatched junction nucleotides: 7. The germline gives CDR1 MDHEN, CDR2 SYDVKM. This CDR3 is built from 15 residues. The CDR3 nucleotides read TGTGCCAGCAGTTTGTACAGGGGCGTTGACACTGAAGCTTTCTTT. Translated, it gives CASSLYRGVDTEAFF.

The chain has TRBV25-1 and TRBJ1-5, with D perhaps matching TRBD1 (6 bases). Trimming removed 4 bases at V and 2 bases at J, with 12 bases between. CDR3 length: 15 amino acids. Per the germline V gene, CDR1 is MGHDK and CDR2 is SYGVNS. CDR3 residues: CASSATGSGNQPQHF. The CDR3 region has the DNA TGTGCCAGCAGTGCTACAGGGAGCGGCAATCAGCCCCAGCATTTT.

CDR3 coding DNA: TGTGCCAGCAGCCGTACGCAGTTTACTAGCGGTACCTTCCACGAGCAGTACTTC. It translates to CASSRTQFTSGTFHEQYF. The V and J genes are TRBV28 and TRBJ2-7, with 8 bases matching TRBD2. CDR1 and CDR2 from the germline V gene are MDHEN and SYDVKM. V shed 6 bases, J shed 5 bases, and the junction held 21 bases outside the gene matches. The length of the CDR3 is 18 residues. Filled out from reference TRBV28 and TRBJ2-7, the complete variable domain reads DVKVTQSSRYLVKRTGEKVFLECVQDMDHENMFWYRQDPGLGLRLIYFSYDVKMKEKGDIPEGYSVSREKKERFSLILESASTNQTSMYLCASSRTQFTSGTFHEQYFGPGTRLTVT.

This chain's CDR3 is CASGFQISTDTQYF. The CDR3 DNA is TGTGCTAGTGGTTTTCAGATATCCACAGATACGCAGTATTTT. The chain joins TRBV12-5 to TRBJ2-3; D is ambiguous. Per the germline V gene, CDR1 is LGHNT and CDR2 is FRNRAP. CDR3 length: 14 residues. The V end lost 3 bases, the J end lost 2 bases, and 9 bases lay between the germline ends. The full variable domain, rest sourced from reference TRBV12-5 and TRBJ2-3, is DARVTQTPRHKVTEMGQEVTMRCQPILGHNTVFWYRQTMMQGLELLAYFRNRAPLDDSGMPKDRFSAEMPDATLATLKIQPSEPRDSAVYFCASGFQISTDTQYFGPGTRLTVL.

The chain joins TRBV19 to TRBJ2-7; the D gene is possibly TRBD2 (6 bases). V lost 4 bases and J 2 bases, leaving 15 bases between the germline ends. CDR1 is LNHDA and CDR2 is SQIVND in the germline V gene (reference sequence). The CDR3 contains 15 residues. In DNA, the CDR3 is TGTGCCAGTAGTAGACGGGAGCTCCCCCCCTACGAGCAGTACTTC. Amino acid sequence: CASSRRELPPYEQYF.

The genes are TRBV10-3 and TRBJ2-1, with 7 positions matching TRBD2. V trimming: 4 bases; J trimming: 5 bases; junction bases outside the gene matches: 8. Germline values: CDR1 ENHRY, CDR2 SYGVKD. This CDR3 is built from 15 residues. The CDR3 spells CAISAGLAVDNEQFF. In DNA, the CDR3 is TGTGCCATCAGTGCTGGCCTAGCGGTCGACAATGAGCAGTTCTTC.

This chain joins TRBV28 and TRBJ2-2; TRBD2 matches 11 bases. Germline assignment: CDR1 MDHEN and CDR2 SYDVKM. This CDR3 has 17 amino acids. Trimming at V came to 5 bases and at J to 4 bases, leaving 9 bases not matched to a gene. CDR3 sequence (DNA): TGTGCCAGCAGTACCATACTAGCGGGAGATCGCACCGGGGAGCTGTTTTTT. It yields the protein CASSTILAGDRTGELFF.

V is TRBV4-3 and J is TRBJ2-7; D uncertain. V dropped 0 bases and J dropped 0 bases, with 15 bases sitting between them. CDR1 is LGHNA and CDR2 is YSLEER in the germline V gene. There are 17 residues in the CDR3. The DNA for the CDR3 is TGCGCCAGCAGCCAAGATCCCAGCGTCCCAGACTCCTACGAGCAGTACTTC. Protein product: CASSQDPSVPDSYEQYF.

The rearrangement links TRBV11-2 to TRBJ2-1, with 7 nucleotides matching TRBD2. The CDR3 consists of 15 residues. CDR1 is SGHAT and CDR2 is FQNNGV in the germline V gene. J lost 5 bases, V lost 2 bases, and 6 bases had no gene match. CDR3 coding DNA: TGTGCCAGCAGCTTATACCAGCGGGGTAACAATGAGCAGTTCTTC. It encodes CASSLYQRGNNEQFF.

The chain has TRBV5-4 and TRBJ2-1; 12 nucleotides line up with TRBD2. This CDR3 has 18 amino acids. The trim removed 5 bases at V and 3 bases at J, leaving 12 bases unmatched. Looked up from germline, CDR1 is SGHNT and CDR2 is YYREEE (reference sequence). DNA of the CDR3: TGTGCCAGCAGTGTAACCAACCTGACTAGCGGGAGCTACAATGAGCAGTTCTTC. It codes for CASSVTNLTSGSYNEQFF. Drawing the rest from reference TRBV5-4 and TRBJ2-1, the complete variable domain is ETGVTQSPTHLIKTRGQQVTLRCSSQSGHNTVSWYQQALGQGPQFIFQYYREEENGRGNFPPRFSGLQFPNYSSELNVNALELDDSALYLCASSVTNLTSGSYNEQFFGPGTRLTVL.

The V and J genes are TRBV5-1 and TRBJ2-7; D might be TRBD1 (6 bases). Germline assignment: CDR1 SGHRS and CDR2 YFSETQ. CDR3 length equals 14 residues. Trimming left V 3 bases short and J 2 bases short, with 12 bases between. This CDR3 is CASSSGTSTYEQYF. Here the CDR3 DNA reads TGCGCCAGCAGCTCCGGGACATCAACCTACGAGCAGTACTTC.

The gene calls are TRBV18 and TRBJ1-2; the D is unclear. The CDR3 has 12 residues. V was pared by 4 bases and J by 4 bases, with 7 bases between. Germline CDR1 reads KGHSH; CDR2 reads LQKENI. The CDR3 DNA sequence: TGTGCCAGCTCACTCGCGGGCTATGGCTACACCTTC. It specifies CASSLAGYGYTF.

The J gene is TRBJ2-2, the V gene TRBV5-8, with TRBD1 as a possible D gene (5 bases). Trimming removed 7 bases at V and 6 bases at J, with 19 bases between. This CDR3 has 15 amino acids. Germline-derived CDR1 and CDR2 are SGHTS and YDEGEE. The CDR3 protein is CASPLQDIKAGELFF. CDR3 DNA: TGTGCCAGCCCCCTCCAGGACATAAAGGCCGGGGAGCTGTTTTTT.

The DNA for the CDR3 is TGTGCCAGCGATCACCCCCAGTTGGGAGGGGAAGCTTTCTTT. Protein sequence: CASDHPQLGGEAFF. The genes are TRBV28 and TRBJ1-1; D is ambiguous. Germline CDR1 and CDR2: MDHEN and SYDVKM. Trimming removed 8 bases from V and 8 bases from J, with 21 bases in between. The CDR3 runs to 14 residues.

The gene calls are TRBV14 and TRBJ1-2; 10 bases match TRBD1. The CDR3 has 13 residues. The V gene's germline CDR1 is SGHDN and CDR2 FVKESK. Trimming cost V 5 bases and J 7 bases; bases outside gene matches: 4. The CDR3 reads CASSAGTGVGYTF. In DNA form, the CDR3 reads TGTGCCAGCAGCGCCGGGACAGGGGTTGGCTACACCTTC.

This clone appeared a few times. The chain recombines TRBV2 with TRBJ2-1; D may be TRBD2 (6 bases). The germline V and J ends were trimmed by 2 bases and 2 bases, with 13 bases remaining between them. This CDR3 is built from 16 residues. Germline CDR1 SNHLY, CDR2 FYNNEI. This CDR3 is CASSEHPGETYNEQFF. CDR3 nucleotides: TGTGCCAGCAGTGAACATCCGGGGGAGACCTACAATGAGCAGTTCTTC.

This chain links TRBV9 with TRBJ2-2; a weak D match, TRBD2 (5 bases). V dropped 3 bases and J dropped 4 bases, with 10 bases sitting between them. The CDR3 covers 14 residues. Germline-derived CDR1 and CDR2 are SGDLS and YYNGEE. Here the CDR3 reads CASSGRMFTGELFF. CDR3 sequence (DNA): TGTGCCAGCAGCGGGAGGATGTTCACCGGGGAGCTGTTTTTT.

The chain couples TRBV6-4 to TRBJ2-1; 7 bases are a match to TRBD1. Trimming at V came to 4 bases and at J to 4 bases, leaving 1 base not matched to a gene. The CDR3 is made up of 13 amino acids. From germline, CDR1 is MRHNA and CDR2 SNTAGT. In nucleotides, the CDR3 is TGTGCCAGCAGTGGGGACAGTTACAATGAGCAGTTCTTC. The encoded protein is CASSGDSYNEQFF.

A single count supports this clone. The genes are TRBV5-6 and TRBJ2-7, with TRBD1 as a possible D gene (5 bases). In germline, CDR1 is SGHDT, CDR2 YYEEEE. CDR3 length: 15 residues. The germline V and J ends were trimmed by 4 bases and 0 bases, with 14 bases remaining between them. CDR3 nucleotides: TGTGCCAGCAGCCCAACAGGTCCACGCTCCTACGAGCAGTACTTC. Its protein product is CASSPTGPRSYEQYF.

The rearrangement links TRBV28 to TRBJ1-4; weak D call: TRBD1 (6 bases). The CDR3 has 19 amino acids. Germline values: CDR1 MDHEN, CDR2 SYDVKM. Trimming removed 2 bases from V and 0 bases from J, with 19 bases in between. CDR3 amino acids: CASSLLGHLAYATNEKLFF. CDR3 DNA sequence: TGTGCCAGCAGTTTACTGGGACACTTAGCTTATGCAACTAATGAAAAACTGTTTTTT. Using reference TRBV28 and TRBJ1-4 for the parts outside the CDR3, the full variable domain is DVKVTQSSRYLVKRTGEKVFLECVQDMDHENMFWYRQDPGLGLRLIYFSYDVKMKEKGDIPEGYSVSREKKERFSLILESASTNQTSMYLCASSLLGHLAYATNEKLFFGSGTQLSVL.